Ten or more counts support the clone carrying this TCR beta chain. Antigen specificity is unknown. V lost 3 bases to trimming and J lost 2 bases, with 11 bases between them. This CDR3 comprises 13 residues. The V gene's germline CDR1 is DFQATT and CDR2 SNEGSKA (reference sequence). This record belongs to a study of T cells after yellow fever vaccination. Findings and caveats of the study: Clones that expanded after primary vaccination mostly reappeared after the booster (over 95% CD4, 75% to 90% CD8). Sorted repertoires could include abundant contaminating clonotypes from bulk cells.

TCRdb passed the 5' RACE reads through MiXCR, listing each CDR3 protein once. The table has some 130,000 distinct CDR3 sequences, about 6.9% seen once. The V and J genes are TRBV20-1 and TRBJ2-7; D possibly corresponds to TRBD2 (7 bases). This TCR was recovered from a young man who received the YFV17D yellow fever vaccine. Sequencing was performed on CD4+ T cells sorted from PBMCs, taken 10 days after the yellow fever booster vaccination. The CDR3 protein is CSASRGRAYEQYF. The CDR3 DNA reads TGCAGTGCTAGTAGGGGGAGGGCCTACGAGCAGTACTTC.